The sequence of this T cell receptor (beta chain) was determined in a study of blood T cells in healthy people across ages. Study summary: Template switching captured about one barcoded beta molecule per two T cells. Study-wide results and caveats: The study found more naive CD4+ cells and higher diversity in long-lived than aged donors.

PBMCs were isolated at a quantity of at least 6 million per sample. From germline, CDR1 is DFQATT and CDR2 SNEGSKA (reference sequence). The V gene lost 6 bases and the J gene lost 0 bases, with 18 bases spanning the gap. There are 16 residues in the CDR3. Concerning this clonotype: The target antigen is unknown.

A sample-barcoded 5' primer and a J-beta primer mix were used in a second PCR of about 6 to 12 cycles. TCRdb independently ran MiXCR on the 5' RACE reads; one entry per CDR3 protein. The table has fewer than 800,000 distinct CDR3 sequences, around 21% seen once. What was sequenced was blood. The source of this sequence is a man in his 70s in good health. The chain joins TRBV20-1 to TRBJ2-4; maybe TRBD1 (6 bases). The CDR3 DNA reads as TGCAGTGCAATTATACAGGGCCTTCTAGCCAAAAACATTCAGTACTTC. It is translated as CSAIIQGLLAKNIQYF.